The entry that follows covers one TCR beta chain sequence. The sample comes from a study of blood T cell repertoires in COVID-19. On the study more broadly: Donors in the United States, Italy and Spain gave samples during acute or convalescent COVID-19. In each case, the material was cDNA or gDNA derived from T cells, B-cell-depleted T cells, or PBMCs.

Germline CDR1 reads SNHLY; CDR2 reads FYNNEI. Trimming shortened V by 10 bases and J by 7 bases, and 22 bases separated the two germline ends. CDR3 length: 14 amino acids. As processed by the authors: Amplifying reference gene primers gave estimates of nucleated cell counts. TCRdb's copy holds only in-frame clones and misses some; the assay was immunoSEQ multiplex PCR. That table supplies the V and J calls and clone size; D and trimming were determined from the DNA. Of a few hundred thousand clones in the sample, about 82% are singletons; the top ten hold approximately 13%. This chain uses TRBV2 with TRBJ1-2; D is perhaps TRBD1 (5 bases). The sample consisted of peripheral blood. This clonotype was sampled from a man older than 75 with acute or convalescent COVID-19. CDR3 nucleotide sequence: TGTGCCACGGGCGTTGCGGGGGATGTTGGTGGCTACACCTTC. The encoded protein is CATGVAGDVGGYTF. Filled out from reference TRBV2 and TRBJ1-2, the complete variable domain reads EPEVTQTPSHQVTQMGQEVILRCVPISNHLYFYWYRQILGQKVEFLVSFYNNEISEKSEIFDDQFSVERPDGSNFTLKIRSTKLEDSAMYFCATGVAGDVGGYTFGSGTRLTVV.